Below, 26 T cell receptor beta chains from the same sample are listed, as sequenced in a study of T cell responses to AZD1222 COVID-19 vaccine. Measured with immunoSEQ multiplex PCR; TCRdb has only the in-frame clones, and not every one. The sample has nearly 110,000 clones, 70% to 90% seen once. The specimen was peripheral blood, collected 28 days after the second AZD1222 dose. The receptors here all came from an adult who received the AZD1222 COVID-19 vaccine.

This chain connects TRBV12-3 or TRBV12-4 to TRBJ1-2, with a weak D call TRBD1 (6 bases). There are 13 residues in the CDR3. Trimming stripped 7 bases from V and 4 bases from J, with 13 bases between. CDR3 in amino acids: CASKLGQFYGYTF. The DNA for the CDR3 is TGTGCCAGCAAGCTAGGACAGTTCTATGGCTACACCTTC.

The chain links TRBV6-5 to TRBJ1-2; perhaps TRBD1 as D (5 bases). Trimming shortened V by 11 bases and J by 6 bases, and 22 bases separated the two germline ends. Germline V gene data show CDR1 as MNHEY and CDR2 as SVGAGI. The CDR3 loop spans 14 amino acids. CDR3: CAVGWGDLGDGYTF. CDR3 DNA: TGTGCCGTCGGCTGGGGGGACCTGGGAGATGGCTACACCTTC.

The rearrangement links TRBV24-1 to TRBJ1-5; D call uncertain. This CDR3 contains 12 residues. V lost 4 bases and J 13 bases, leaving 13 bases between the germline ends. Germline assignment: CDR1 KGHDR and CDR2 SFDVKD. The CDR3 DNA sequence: TGTGCCACCAGTGAGACATCCGGGGTTCAGCATTTT. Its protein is CATSETSGVQHF.

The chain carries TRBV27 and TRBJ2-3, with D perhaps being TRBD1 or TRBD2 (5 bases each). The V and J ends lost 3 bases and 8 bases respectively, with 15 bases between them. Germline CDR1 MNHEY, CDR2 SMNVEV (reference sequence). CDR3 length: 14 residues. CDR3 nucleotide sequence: TGTGCCAGCAGTTTGATGGATTGGGGGACTACGCAGTATTTT. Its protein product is CASSLMDWGTTQYF.

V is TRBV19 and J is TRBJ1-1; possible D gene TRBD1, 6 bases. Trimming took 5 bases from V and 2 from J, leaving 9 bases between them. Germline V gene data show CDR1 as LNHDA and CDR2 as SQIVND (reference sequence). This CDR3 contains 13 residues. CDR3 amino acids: CASSSGTNTEAFF. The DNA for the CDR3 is TGTGCCAGTAGTTCGGGGACAAACACTGAAGCTTTCTTT. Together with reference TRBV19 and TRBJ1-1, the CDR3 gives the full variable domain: DGGITQSPKYLFRKEGQNVTLSCEQNLNHDAMYWYRQDPGQGLRLIYYSQIVNDFQKGDIAEGYSVSREKKESFPLTVTSAQKNPTAFYLCASSSGTNTEAFFGQGTRLTVV.

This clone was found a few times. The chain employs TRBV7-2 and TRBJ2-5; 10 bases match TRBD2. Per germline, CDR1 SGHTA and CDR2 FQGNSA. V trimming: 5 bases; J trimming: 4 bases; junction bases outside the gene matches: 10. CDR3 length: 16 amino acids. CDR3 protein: CASSPVSGGASETQYF. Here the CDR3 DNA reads TGTGCCAGCAGCCCAGTGAGCGGGGGGGCGTCAGAGACCCAGTACTTC.

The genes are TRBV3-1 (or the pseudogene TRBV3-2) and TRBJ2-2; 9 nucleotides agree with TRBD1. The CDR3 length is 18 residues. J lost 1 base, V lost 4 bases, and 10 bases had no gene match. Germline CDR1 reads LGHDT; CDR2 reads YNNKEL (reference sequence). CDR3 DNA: TGTGCCAGCAGCCCGGTGGTGGGACAGGGCCTGAACACCGGGGAGCTGTTTTTT. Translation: CASSPVVGQGLNTGELFF.

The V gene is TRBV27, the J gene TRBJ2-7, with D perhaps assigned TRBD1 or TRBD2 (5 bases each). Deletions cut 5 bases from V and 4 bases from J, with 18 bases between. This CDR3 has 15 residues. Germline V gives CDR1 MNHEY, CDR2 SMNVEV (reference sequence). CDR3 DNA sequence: TGTGCCAGCAGTGGGACGTTCCATGGGGCATACGAGCAGTACTTC. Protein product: CASSGTFHGAYEQYF.

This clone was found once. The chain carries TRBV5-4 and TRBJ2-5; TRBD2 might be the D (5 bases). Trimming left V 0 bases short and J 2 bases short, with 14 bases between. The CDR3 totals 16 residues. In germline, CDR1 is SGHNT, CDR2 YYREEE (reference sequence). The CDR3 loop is CASSLVHQSGQETQYF. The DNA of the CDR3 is TGTGCCAGCAGCTTGGTCCACCAGTCGGGGCAAGAGACCCAGTACTTC.

The CDR3 DNA sequence: TGTGCCAGCAGCTTAGGTTCCGGTGTTGGAAACACCATATATTTT. Encoded protein: CASSLGSGVGNTIYF. The chain combines TRBV7-8 with TRBJ1-3; D uncertain. The CDR3 is 15 residues long. The V gene lost 1 base and the J gene lost 3 bases, with 10 bases spanning the gap. CDR1 SGHVS and CDR2 FQNEAQ come from the germline V gene.

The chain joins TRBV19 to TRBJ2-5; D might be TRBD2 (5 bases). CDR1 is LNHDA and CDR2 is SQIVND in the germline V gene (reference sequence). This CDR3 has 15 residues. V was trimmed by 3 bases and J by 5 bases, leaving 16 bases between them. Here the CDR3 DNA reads TGTGCCAGTAGTATCCCGGGATTTGGCCGGGAGACCCAGTACTTC. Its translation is CASSIPGFGRETQYF.

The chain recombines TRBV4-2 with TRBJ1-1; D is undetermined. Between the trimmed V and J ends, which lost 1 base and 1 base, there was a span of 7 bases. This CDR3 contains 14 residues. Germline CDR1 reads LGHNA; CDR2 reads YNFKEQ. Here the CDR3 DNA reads TGTGCCAGCAGCCAAGCCGGGTCGAACACTGAAGCTTTCTTT. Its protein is CASSQAGSNTEAFF.

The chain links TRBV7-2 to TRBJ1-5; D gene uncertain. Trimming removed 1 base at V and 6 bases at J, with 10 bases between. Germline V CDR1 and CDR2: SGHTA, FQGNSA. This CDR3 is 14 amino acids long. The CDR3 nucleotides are TGTGCCAGCAGCTTAGTAGGGTTAGCTCAGCCCCAGCATTTT. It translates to CASSLVGLAQPQHF.

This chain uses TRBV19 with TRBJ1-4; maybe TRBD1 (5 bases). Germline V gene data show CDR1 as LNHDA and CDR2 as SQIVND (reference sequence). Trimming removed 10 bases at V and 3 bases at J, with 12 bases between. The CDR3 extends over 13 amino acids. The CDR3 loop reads CATSRGSNEKLFF. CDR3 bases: TGTGCCACCAGTCGGGGCTCTAATGAAAAACTGTTTTTT.

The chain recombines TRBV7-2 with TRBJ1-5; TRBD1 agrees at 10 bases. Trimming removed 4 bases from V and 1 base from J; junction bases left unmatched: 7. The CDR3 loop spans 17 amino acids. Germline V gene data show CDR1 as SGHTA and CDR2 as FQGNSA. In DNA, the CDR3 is TGTGCCAGCAGCTCAACGACAGGGGGCATGAGCAATCAGCCCCAGCATTTT. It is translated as CASSSTTGGMSNQPQHF.

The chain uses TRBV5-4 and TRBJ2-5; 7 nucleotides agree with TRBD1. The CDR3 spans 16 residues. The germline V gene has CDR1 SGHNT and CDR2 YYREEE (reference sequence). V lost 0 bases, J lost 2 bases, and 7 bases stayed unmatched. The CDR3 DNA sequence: TGTGCCAGCAGCTTGGTCTCCCAGACAGGGCAAGAGACCCAGTACTTC. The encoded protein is CASSLVSQTGQETQYF.

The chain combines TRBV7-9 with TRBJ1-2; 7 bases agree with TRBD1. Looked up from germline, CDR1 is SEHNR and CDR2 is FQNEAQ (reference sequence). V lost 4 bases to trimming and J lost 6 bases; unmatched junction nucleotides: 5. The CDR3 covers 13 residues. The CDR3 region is CASSSLQGDGYTF. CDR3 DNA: TGTGCCAGCAGCTCGCTCCAGGGGGATGGCTACACCTTC.

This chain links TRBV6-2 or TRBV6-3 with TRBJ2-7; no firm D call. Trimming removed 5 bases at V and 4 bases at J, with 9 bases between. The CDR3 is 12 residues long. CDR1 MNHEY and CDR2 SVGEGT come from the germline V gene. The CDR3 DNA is TGTGCCAGCAGTAGTCCCTTTTACGAGCAGTACTTC. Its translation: CASSSPFYEQYF.

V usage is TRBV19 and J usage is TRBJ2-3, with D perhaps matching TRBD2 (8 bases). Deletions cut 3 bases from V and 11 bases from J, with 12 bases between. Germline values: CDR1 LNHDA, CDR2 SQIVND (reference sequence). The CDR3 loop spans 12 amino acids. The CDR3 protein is CASSIGGDRQYF. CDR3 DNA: TGTGCCAGTAGTATCGGGGGGGACAGGCAGTATTTT.

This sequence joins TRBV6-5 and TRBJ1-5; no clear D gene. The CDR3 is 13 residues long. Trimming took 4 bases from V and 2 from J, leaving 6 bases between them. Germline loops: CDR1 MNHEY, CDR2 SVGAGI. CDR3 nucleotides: TGTGCCAGCAGTTTCGGAGGCAATCAGCCCCAGCATTTT. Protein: CASSFGGNQPQHF.

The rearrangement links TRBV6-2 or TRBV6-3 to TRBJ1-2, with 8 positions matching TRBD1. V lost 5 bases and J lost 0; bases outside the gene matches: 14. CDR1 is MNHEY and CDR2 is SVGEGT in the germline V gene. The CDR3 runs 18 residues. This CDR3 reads CASSPTSRDRIANYGYTF. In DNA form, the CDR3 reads TGTGCCAGCAGTCCGACGTCCCGGGACAGGATAGCTAACTATGGCTACACCTTC.

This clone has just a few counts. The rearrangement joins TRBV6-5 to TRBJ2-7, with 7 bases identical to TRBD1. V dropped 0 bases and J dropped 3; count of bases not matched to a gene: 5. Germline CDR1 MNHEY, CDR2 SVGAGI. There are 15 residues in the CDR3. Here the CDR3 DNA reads TGTGCCAGCAGTTACTCAGGGGGCGGCGGCTACGAGCAGTACTTC. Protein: CASSYSGGGGYEQYF.

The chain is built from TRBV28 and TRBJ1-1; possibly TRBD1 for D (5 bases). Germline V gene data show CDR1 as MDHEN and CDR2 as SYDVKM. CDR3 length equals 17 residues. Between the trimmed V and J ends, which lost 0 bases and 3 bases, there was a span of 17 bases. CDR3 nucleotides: TGTGCCAGCAGTTTATGGGCGGATCGGGGGGTTTACACTGAAGCTTTCTTT. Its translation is CASSLWADRGVYTEAFF.

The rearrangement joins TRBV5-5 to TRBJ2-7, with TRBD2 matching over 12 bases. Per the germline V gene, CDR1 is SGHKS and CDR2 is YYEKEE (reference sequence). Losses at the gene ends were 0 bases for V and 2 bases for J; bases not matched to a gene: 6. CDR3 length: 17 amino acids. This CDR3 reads CASSLALAGGLPYEQYF. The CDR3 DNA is TGTGCCAGCAGCTTGGCACTAGCGGGGGGTTTGCCCTACGAGCAGTACTTC.

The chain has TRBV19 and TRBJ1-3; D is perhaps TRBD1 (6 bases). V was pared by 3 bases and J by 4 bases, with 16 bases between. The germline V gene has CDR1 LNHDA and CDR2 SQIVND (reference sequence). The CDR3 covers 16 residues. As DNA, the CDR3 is TGTGCCAGTAGTATCGTGCTGACAGGCTACGGAAACACCATATATTTT. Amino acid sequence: CASSIVLTGYGNTIYF.

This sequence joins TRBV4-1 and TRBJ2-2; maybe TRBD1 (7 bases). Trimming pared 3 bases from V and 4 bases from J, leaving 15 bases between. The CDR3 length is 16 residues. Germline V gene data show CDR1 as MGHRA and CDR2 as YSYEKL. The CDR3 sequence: CASSHPSGGFTGELFF. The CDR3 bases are TGCGCCAGCAGCCACCCTTCAGGGGGGTTCACCGGGGAGCTGTTTTTT.